The T cell receptor beta chain under discussion was sequenced for a study of T-cell memory formation after mild COVID-19. Study findings and constraints: For contracting clones, CD4+ ones sat mainly in CM and EM, CD8+ in EMRA. Whereas later expanders leaned CD4+, clones contracting day 15 to 85 showed a balanced CD4/CD8 makeup.

This clonotype was seen repeatedly, ten times or more. Its specificity is not known. TCRalpha and TCRbeta libraries used 5'RACE with constant-segment primers and UMIs. TCRdb redid the calling of the 5' RACE reads with MiXCR, one entry per CDR3 protein. Of roughly 190,000 distinct CDR3 sequences in the sample, approximately 16% were seen once. The receptor was derived from an adult woman who had mild COVID-19 (a few samples of this study predate the infection). Cell type and time point are not known. Sequencing input: PBMCs or a T cell subset sorted from them (not recorded which).

CDR3 loop: CASSLWGGGDGYTF. The DNA for the CDR3 is TGCGCCAGCAGCTTGTGGGGGGGCGGTGACGGCTACACCTTC. The rearrangement uses TRBV5-1 and TRBJ1-2; a weak D match, TRBD1 (6 bases). CDR3 length equals 14 residues. Germline-derived CDR1 and CDR2 are SGHRS and YFSETQ. The V end was cut by 1 base, the J end by 8 bases, with 15 bases between.